Below are 15 T cell receptor beta chains sequenced from a single sample in a study of blood T cell repertoires in COVID-19. Sequenced by immunoSEQ multiplex PCR; TCRdb stores in-frame clones only, minus some. The table lists about 160,000 clones, just over 85% of them singletons. The material sequenced was peripheral blood. These receptors came from a man between 70 and 80 years old with acute or convalescent COVID-19.

The rearrangement links TRBV11-2 to TRBJ2-3; 13 nucleotides line up with TRBD2. The V segment lost 5 bases and the J segment 6 bases; nucleotides outside the gene matches: 5. This CDR3 spans 15 amino acids. Germline V CDR1 and CDR2: SGHAT, FQNNGV. The chain's CDR3 is CASSPRTSGSDTQYF. The CDR3 DNA reads TGTGCCAGCAGCCCCCGGACTAGCGGGAGTGATACGCAGTATTTT.

This sequence joins TRBV27 and TRBJ1-5, with 9 bases that match TRBD1. Germline V gives CDR1 MNHEY, CDR2 SMNVEV (reference sequence). This CDR3 is 16 amino acids long. The J segment lost 6 bases and the V segment lost 5 bases, leaving 11 bases of the junction unmatched. CDR3 loop: CASSPRGDRVGQPQHF. The CDR3 region has the DNA TGTGCCAGCAGTCCCAGGGGGGACAGGGTTGGTCAGCCCCAGCATTTT.

V gene TRBV6-6 combines with J gene TRBJ2-7; 7 nucleotides match TRBD2. After removal of 10 bases from V and 4 bases from J, the junction contained 7 bases not matched to a gene. CDR3 length equals 12 residues. The germline V gene encodes CDR1 MNHNY and CDR2 SVGAGI (reference sequence). CDR3 nucleotide sequence: TGTGCCACCGGGAGGCAGGTATACGAGCAGTACTTC. Its translation: CATGRQVYEQYF.

The chain combines TRBV30 with TRBJ2-5, with 8 bases matching TRBD2. This CDR3 is 18 amino acids long. CDR1 is GTSNPN, CDR2 SVGIG, per germline (reference sequence). The V segment lost 7 bases and the J segment 0 bases; nucleotides outside the gene matches: 19. In nucleotides, the CDR3 is TGTGCCTACAAACGCGGTAATAGCGGGAATCCCTACCAAGAGACCCAGTACTTC. Translation gives CAYKRGNSGNPYQETQYF.

The chain uses TRBV5-4 and TRBJ2-1; tentative D call: TRBD2 (6 bases). CDR3 length: 14 residues. Germline values: CDR1 SGHNT, CDR2 YYREEE (reference sequence). The V and J ends lost 4 bases and 6 bases respectively, with 14 bases between them. DNA for the CDR3: TGTGCCAGCAGCCCTAACTGGGGGGTCAATGAGCAGTTCTTC. It translates to CASSPNWGVNEQFF. The variable domain in full, completed from reference TRBV5-4 and TRBJ2-1, reads ETGVTQSPTHLIKTRGQQVTLRCSSQSGHNTVSWYQQALGQGPQFIFQYYREEENGRGNFPPRFSGLQFPNYSSELNVNALELDDSALYLCASSPNWGVNEQFFGPGTRLTVL.

The chain links TRBV19 to TRBJ2-1; 8 bases match TRBD1. Per germline, CDR1 LNHDA and CDR2 SQIVND (reference sequence). Trimming took 1 base from V and 0 from J; bases not matched to a gene: 2. The CDR3 covers 16 residues. The CDR3 coding sequence is TGTGCCAGTAGTATAGTCGGACAGGGCTCCTACAATGAGCAGTTCTTC. It encodes CASSIVGQGSYNEQFF.

In this sample, this clone turned up once. The chain uses TRBV9 and TRBJ2-3, with 9 nucleotides matching TRBD2. This CDR3 region has 15 residues. Per germline, CDR1 SGDLS and CDR2 YYNGEE. With 3 bases clipped from V and 4 bases from J, the junction kept 6 bases outside the gene matches. The CDR3 region has the DNA TGTGCCAGCAGCGCTCTAGCGGGAACCGCAGATACGCAGTATTTT. Protein: CASSALAGTADTQYF.

V usage is TRBV3-1 (or the pseudogene TRBV3-2) and J usage is TRBJ1-2, with D unclear. With 3 bases removed from V and 8 bases from J, the gap between germline ends came to 13 bases. Germline CDR1 LGHDT, CDR2 YNNKEL (reference sequence). The CDR3 is made up of 13 amino acids. DNA of the CDR3: TGTGCCAGCAGCCACCAATCTTCCGGGGGCTACACCTTC. Protein product: CASSHQSSGGYTF.

This clone was picked up one time. The chain links TRBV5-1 to TRBJ2-7; perhaps TRBD1 as D (6 bases). The CDR3 contains 14 residues. V was shortened by 2 bases and J by 5 bases, with 14 bases between the two germline ends. Germline V gives CDR1 SGHRS, CDR2 YFSETQ. The CDR3 DNA reads TGCGCCAGCAGCTTTACGGGGACACTGAACGAGCAGTACTTC. Translated, it gives CASSFTGTLNEQYF.

The rearrangement uses TRBV6-5 and TRBJ2-5; D gene unclear. Germline V CDR1 and CDR2: MNHEY, SVGAGI. V was shortened by 2 bases and J by 7 bases, with 5 bases between the two germline ends. The CDR3 spans 11 residues. The CDR3 region is CASSYGGTQYF. The CDR3 DNA is TGTGCCAGCAGTTACGGCGGGACCCAGTACTTC.

CDR3 in DNA: TGTGCCAGCAGTGTAAGACAGGGGGGAGGAGAGACCCAGTACTTC. It specifies CASSVRQGGGETQYF. The J gene is TRBJ2-5, the V gene TRBV28; 9 nucleotides match TRBD1. There are 15 residues in the CDR3. Unmatched junction bases numbered 8, after V lost 5 bases and J lost 4 bases. Germline V gives CDR1 MDHEN, CDR2 SYDVKM.

The chain combines TRBV28 with TRBJ1-4; a weak D match, TRBD1 (5 bases). Germline CDR1 MDHEN, CDR2 SYDVKM. Deletions cut 6 bases from V and 10 bases from J, with 18 bases between. This CDR3 is 14 amino acids long. The CDR3 here is CASSTRVRAVKLFF. In DNA, the CDR3 is TGTGCCAGCAGCACCAGGGTCCGGGCGGTAAAACTGTTTTTT. The full variable domain, with the rest looked up from reference TRBV28 and TRBJ1-4, is DVKVTQSSRYLVKRTGEKVFLECVQDMDHENMFWYRQDPGLGLRLIYFSYDVKMKEKGDIPEGYSVSREKKERFSLILESASTNQTSMYLCASSTRVRAVKLFFGSGTQLSVL.

The V and J genes are TRBV7-2 and TRBJ1-6, with D perhaps matching TRBD1 (6 bases). This CDR3 contains 15 residues. The germline CDR1 and CDR2 sequences are SGHTA and FQGNSA. V was pared by 5 bases and J by 7 bases, with 15 bases between. The CDR3 here is CASSPTGHLNSPLHF. The CDR3 nucleotides are TGTGCCAGCAGCCCAACGGGACACCTCAATTCACCCCTCCACTTT. Drawing the rest from reference TRBV7-2 and TRBJ1-6, the complete variable domain is GAGVSQSPSNKVTEKGKDVELRCDPISGHTALYWYRQSLGQGLEFLIYFQGNSAPDKSGLPSDRFSAERTGGSVSTLTIQRTQQEDSAVYLCASSPTGHLNSPLHFGNGTRLTVT.

The V and J genes are TRBV2 and TRBJ2-7, with a weak D call TRBD2 (5 bases). The germline V and J ends were trimmed by 6 bases and 3 bases, with 6 bases remaining between them. The CDR3 has 11 amino acids. The germline CDR1 and CDR2 sequences are SNHLY and FYNNEI. The CDR3 loop is CASRRVYEQYF. CDR3 coding DNA: TGTGCCAGCAGGAGGGTCTACGAGCAGTACTTC. The full variable domain, in which reference TRBV2 and TRBJ2-7 provide the parts outside the CDR3, is EPEVTQTPSHQVTQMGQEVILRCVPISNHLYFYWYRQILGQKVEFLVSFYNNEISEKSEIFDDQFSVERPDGSNFTLKIRSTKLEDSAMYFCASRRVYEQYFGPGTRLTVT.

The chain combines TRBV5-4 with TRBJ1-1; 8 bases are shared with TRBD1. The germline V gene has CDR1 SGHNT and CDR2 YYREEE (reference sequence). The trim removed 2 bases at V and 5 bases at J, leaving 5 bases unmatched. The length of the CDR3 is 14 residues. This chain's CDR3 is CASSLQGVGTEAFF. In DNA form, the CDR3 reads TGTGCCAGCAGCTTACAGGGGGTTGGTACTGAAGCTTTCTTT.